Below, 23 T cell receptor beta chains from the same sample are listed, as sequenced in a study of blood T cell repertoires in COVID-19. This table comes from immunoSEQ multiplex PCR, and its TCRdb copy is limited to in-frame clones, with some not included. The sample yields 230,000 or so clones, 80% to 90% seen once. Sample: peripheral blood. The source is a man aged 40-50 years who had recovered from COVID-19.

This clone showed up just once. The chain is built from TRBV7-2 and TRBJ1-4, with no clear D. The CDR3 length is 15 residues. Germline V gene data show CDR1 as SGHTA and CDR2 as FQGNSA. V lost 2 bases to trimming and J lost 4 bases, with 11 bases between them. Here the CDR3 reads CASSLWAGGNEKLFF. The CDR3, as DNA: TGTGCCAGCAGCTTATGGGCGGGTGGTAATGAAAAACTGTTTTTT.

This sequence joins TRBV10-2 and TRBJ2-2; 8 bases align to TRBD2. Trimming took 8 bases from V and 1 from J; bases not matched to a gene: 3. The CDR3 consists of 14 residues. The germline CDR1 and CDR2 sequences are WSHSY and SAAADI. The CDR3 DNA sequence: TGCGCCAGCGGGGGACTAGGGAACACCGGGGAGCTGTTTTTT. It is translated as CASGGLGNTGELFF.

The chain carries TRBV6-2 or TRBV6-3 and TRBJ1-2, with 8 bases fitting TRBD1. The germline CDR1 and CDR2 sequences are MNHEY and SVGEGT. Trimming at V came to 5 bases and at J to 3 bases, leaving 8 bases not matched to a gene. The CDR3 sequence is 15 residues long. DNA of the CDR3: TGTGCCAGCAGTGGAGGACAGGGAGGGGACTATGGCTACACCTTC. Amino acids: CASSGGQGGDYGYTF.

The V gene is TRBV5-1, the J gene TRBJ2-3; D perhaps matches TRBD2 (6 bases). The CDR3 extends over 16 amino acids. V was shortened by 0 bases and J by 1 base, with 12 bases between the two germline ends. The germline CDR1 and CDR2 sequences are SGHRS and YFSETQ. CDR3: CASSLGSGGGTDTQYF. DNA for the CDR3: TGCGCCAGCAGCTTGGGTAGCGGAGGCGGCACAGATACGCAGTATTTT.

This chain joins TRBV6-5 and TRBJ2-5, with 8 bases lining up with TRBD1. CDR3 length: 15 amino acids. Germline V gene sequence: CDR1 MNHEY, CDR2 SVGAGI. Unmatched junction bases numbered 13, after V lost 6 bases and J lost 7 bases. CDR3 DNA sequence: TGTGCCAGCAGGTCCAGCAGGGGGCCCGGCGGGACCCAGTACTTC. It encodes CASRSSRGPGGTQYF.

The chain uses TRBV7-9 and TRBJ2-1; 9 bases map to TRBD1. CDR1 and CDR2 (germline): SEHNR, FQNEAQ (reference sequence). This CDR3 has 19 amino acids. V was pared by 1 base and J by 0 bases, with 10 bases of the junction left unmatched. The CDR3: CASSLEIFRTGDSYNEQFF. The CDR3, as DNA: TGTGCCAGCAGCTTAGAGATTTTTAGGACAGGGGACTCCTACAATGAGCAGTTCTTC. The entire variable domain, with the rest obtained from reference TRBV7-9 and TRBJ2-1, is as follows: DTGVSQNPRHKITKRGQNVTFRCDPISEHNRLYWYRQTLGQGPEFLTYFQNEAQLEKSRLLSDRFSAERPKGSFSTLEIQRTEQGDSAMYLCASSLEIFRTGDSYNEQFFGPGTRLTVL.

The CDR3 sequence is CASAHIAPRSNEQFF. DNA of the CDR3: TGTGCCAGCGCTCATATAGCGCCAAGGAGCAATGAGCAGTTCTTC. The chain couples TRBV6-5 to TRBJ2-1; D perhaps matches TRBD2 (5 bases). This CDR3 contains 15 residues. The germline gives CDR1 MNHEY, CDR2 SVGAGI. Trimming took 8 bases from V and 6 from J, leaving 20 bases between them.

The CDR3 protein is CASGLVQTSGGPYEQYF. CDR3 nucleotides: TGTGCTAGTGGTTTGGTACAGACTAGCGGGGGGCCCTACGAGCAGTACTTC. V gene TRBV12-5 combines with J gene TRBJ2-7; 13 bases are a match to TRBD2. CDR1 and CDR2 from the germline V gene are LGHNT and FRNRAP. V trimming: 0 bases; J trimming: 2 bases; junction bases outside the gene matches: 4. The CDR3 is 17 residues long.

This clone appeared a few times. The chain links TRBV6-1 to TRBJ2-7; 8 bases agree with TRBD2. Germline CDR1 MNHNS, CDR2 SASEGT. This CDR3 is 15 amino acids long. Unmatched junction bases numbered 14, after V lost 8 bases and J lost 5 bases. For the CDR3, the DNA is TGTGCCAGCGCGGGAACCGGGACTAGGATCCACGAGCAGTACTTC. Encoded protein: CASAGTGTRIHEQYF.

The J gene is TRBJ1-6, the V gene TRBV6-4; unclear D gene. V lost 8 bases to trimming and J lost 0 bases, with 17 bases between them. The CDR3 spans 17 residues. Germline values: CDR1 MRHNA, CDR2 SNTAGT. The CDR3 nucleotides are TGTGCCAGCGGCCGAGGTTCGGAGAGCTCCTATAATTCACCCCTCCACTTT. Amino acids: CASGRGSESSYNSPLHF.

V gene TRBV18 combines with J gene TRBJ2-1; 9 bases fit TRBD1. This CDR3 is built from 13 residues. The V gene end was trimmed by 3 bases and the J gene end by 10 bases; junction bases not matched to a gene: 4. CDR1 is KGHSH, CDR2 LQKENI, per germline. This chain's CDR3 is CASSPTGGGEQFF. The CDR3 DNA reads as TGTGCCAGCTCACCTACAGGGGGCGGGGAGCAGTTCTTC.

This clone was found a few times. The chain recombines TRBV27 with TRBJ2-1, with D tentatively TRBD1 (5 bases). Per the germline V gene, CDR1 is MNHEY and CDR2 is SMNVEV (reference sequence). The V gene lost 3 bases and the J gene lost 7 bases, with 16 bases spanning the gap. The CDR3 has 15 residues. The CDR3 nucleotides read TGTGCCAGCAGTTTTTTTCCAGGGATAACAAATGAGCAGTTCTTC. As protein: CASSFFPGITNEQFF.

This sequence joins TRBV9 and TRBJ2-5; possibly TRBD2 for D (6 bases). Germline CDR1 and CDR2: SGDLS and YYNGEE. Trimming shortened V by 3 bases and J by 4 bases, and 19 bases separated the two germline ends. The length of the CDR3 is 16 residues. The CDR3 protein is CASSGSSGEWGETQYF. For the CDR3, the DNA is TGTGCCAGCAGCGGAAGTTCGGGGGAGTGGGGAGAGACCCAGTACTTC.

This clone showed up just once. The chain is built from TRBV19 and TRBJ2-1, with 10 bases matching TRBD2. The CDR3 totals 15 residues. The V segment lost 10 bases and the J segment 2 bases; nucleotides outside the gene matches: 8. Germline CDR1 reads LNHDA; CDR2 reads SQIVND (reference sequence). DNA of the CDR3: TGTGCCACAGATAAAACTAGCGGGGCCTACAATGAGCAGTTCTTC. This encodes CATDKTSGAYNEQFF. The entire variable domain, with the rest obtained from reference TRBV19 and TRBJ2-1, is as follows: DGGITQSPKYLFRKEGQNVTLSCEQNLNHDAMYWYRQDPGQGLRLIYYSQIVNDFQKGDIAEGYSVSREKKESFPLTVTSAQKNPTAFYLCATDKTSGAYNEQFFGPGTRLTVL.

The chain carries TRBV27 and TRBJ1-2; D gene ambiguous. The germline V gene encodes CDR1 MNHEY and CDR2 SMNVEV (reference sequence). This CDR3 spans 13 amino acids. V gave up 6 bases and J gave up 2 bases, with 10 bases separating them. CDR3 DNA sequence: TGTGCCAGCAGCAATTCACAGAACTATGGCTACACCTTC. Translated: CASSNSQNYGYTF.

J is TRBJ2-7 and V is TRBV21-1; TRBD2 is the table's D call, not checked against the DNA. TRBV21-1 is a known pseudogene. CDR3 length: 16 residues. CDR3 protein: CASPTSWRELSYEQYF. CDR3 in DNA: TGTGCCAGCCCCACAAGCTGGAGGGAGTTATCCTACGAGCAGTACTTC.

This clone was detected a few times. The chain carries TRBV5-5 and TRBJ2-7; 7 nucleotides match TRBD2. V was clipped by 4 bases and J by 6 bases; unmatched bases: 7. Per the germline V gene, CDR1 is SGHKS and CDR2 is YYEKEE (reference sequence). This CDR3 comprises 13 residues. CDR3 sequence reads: CASSLWERGEQYF. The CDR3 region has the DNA TGTGCCAGCAGCCTCTGGGAGCGGGGCGAGCAGTACTTC.

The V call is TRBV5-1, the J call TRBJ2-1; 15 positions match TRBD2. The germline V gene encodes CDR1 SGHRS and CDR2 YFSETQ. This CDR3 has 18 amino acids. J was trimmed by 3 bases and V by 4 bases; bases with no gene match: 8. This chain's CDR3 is CASSHGLAGGLLYNEQFF. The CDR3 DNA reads TGCGCCAGCAGCCATGGACTAGCGGGAGGGCTCCTCTACAATGAGCAGTTCTTC.

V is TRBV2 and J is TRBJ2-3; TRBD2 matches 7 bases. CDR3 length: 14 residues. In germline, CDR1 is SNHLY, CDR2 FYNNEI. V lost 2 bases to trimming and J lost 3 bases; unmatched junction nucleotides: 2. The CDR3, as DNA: TGTGCCAGCAGTGAACCTAGCGGTACAGATACGCAGTATTTT. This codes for CASSEPSGTDTQYF.

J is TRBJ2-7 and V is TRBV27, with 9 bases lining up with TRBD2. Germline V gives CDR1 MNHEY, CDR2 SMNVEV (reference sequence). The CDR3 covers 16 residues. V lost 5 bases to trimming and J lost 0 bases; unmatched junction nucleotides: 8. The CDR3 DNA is TGTGCCAGCAGTAGGTCTAGCGGGACGTTCTCCTACGAGCAGTACTTC. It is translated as CASSRSSGTFSYEQYF.

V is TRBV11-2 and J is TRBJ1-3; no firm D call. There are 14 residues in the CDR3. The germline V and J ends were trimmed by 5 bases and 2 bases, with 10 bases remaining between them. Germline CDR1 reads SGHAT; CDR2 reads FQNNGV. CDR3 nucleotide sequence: TGTGCCAGCAGCACCTCCGCTACTGGAAACACCATATATTTT. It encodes CASSTSATGNTIYF.

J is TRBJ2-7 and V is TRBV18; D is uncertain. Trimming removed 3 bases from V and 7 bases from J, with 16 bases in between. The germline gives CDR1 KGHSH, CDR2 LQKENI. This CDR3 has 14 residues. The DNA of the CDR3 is TGTGCCAGCTCACCGTCTGCGTCCGTGAGGGAGCAGTACTTC. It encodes CASSPSASVREQYF.

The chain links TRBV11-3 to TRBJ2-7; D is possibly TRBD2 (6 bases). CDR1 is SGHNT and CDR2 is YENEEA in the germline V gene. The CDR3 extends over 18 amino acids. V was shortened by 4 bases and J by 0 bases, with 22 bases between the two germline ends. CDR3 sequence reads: CASSSSKMGSSDSYEQYF. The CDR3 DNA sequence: TGTGCCAGCAGCTCGAGCAAAATGGGATCTAGCGACTCCTACGAGCAGTACTTC.